What follows is one T cell receptor beta chain and its context. The antigen remains undetermined. The identical CDR3 is also encoded by other nucleotide sequences in the sample. The CDR3 has 15 amino acids. Trimming removed 4 bases from V and 4 bases from J, with 15 bases in between. CDR1 is SGHRS, CDR2 YFSETQ, per germline. The data were taken from a study of CD8+ T cells in alopecia areata. Study-level findings and limits: Lesional scalp displayed greater clonality than normal scalp, most notably in alopecia totalis/universalis. Although TCR sharing was seen in mice, sharing across patients was less clear, possibly for HLA-related reasons.

As the sequencing template, cDNA was produced by extracting RNA and reverse transcribing it. Here immunoSEQ multiplex PCR was the method, and the copy in TCRdb shows in-frame clones only, minus some. The table shows 110,000 or so clones, with about 50% occurring only once. Material for sequencing was NKG2D-low CD8+ T cells sorted from blood. The chain combines TRBV5-1 with TRBJ1-5; TRBD1 is a possible D gene (6 bases). This TCR was recovered from a human donor with alopecia areata. CDR3 coding DNA: TGCGCCAGCAGCCAAGATACAGGGATAAATCAGCCCCAGCATTTT. Its translation is CASSQDTGINQPQHF.